One sample yielded the 6 T cell receptor beta chains listed below, sequenced in a study of blood T cell repertoires in COVID-19. Only in-frame clones appear in the TCRdb table, and some are missing; sequencing was by immunoSEQ multiplex PCR. The repertoire holds over 200,000 clones, with about 87% as singletons. Sequencing used peripheral blood. These receptors came from a man aged 30 to 39 with COVID-19, enrolled during active disease.

This clone was recorded once. The rearrangement uses TRBV9 and TRBJ1-5; D unclear. The CDR3 loop spans 13 amino acids. Per germline, CDR1 SGDLS and CDR2 YYNGEE. Between the trimmed V and J ends, which lost 3 bases and 7 bases, there was a span of 11 bases. Written as DNA, the CDR3 is TGTGCCAGCAGCGGGGGAGATCGGCAGCCCCAGCATTTT. It translates to CASSGGDRQPQHF.

The J gene is TRBJ2-7, the V gene TRBV19; D perhaps matches TRBD2 (6 bases). The CDR3 runs to 14 residues. V was trimmed by 3 bases and J by 0 bases, leaving 9 bases between them. Per germline, CDR1 LNHDA and CDR2 SQIVND (reference sequence). This CDR3 is CASSIVGGSYEQYF. CDR3 DNA: TGTGCCAGTAGTATCGTCGGGGGCTCCTACGAGCAGTACTTC.

J is TRBJ1-1 and V is TRBV6-2 or TRBV6-3; D is uncertain. Between the trimmed V and J ends, which lost 2 bases and 4 bases, there was a span of 14 bases. The CDR3 totals 15 residues. The germline V gene has CDR1 MNHEY and CDR2 SVGEGT. The CDR3, as DNA: TGTGCCAGCAGTTACAGCCACCGCCGGGGCACTGAAGCTTTCTTT. Translation: CASSYSHRRGTEAFF.

The J gene is TRBJ1-2, the V gene TRBV4-1, with 8 bases aligning to TRBD1. Germline CDR1 reads MGHRA; CDR2 reads YSYEKL. The junction had 9 bases not matched to a gene; V was cut back by 4 bases and J by 2 bases. This CDR3 has 16 residues. DNA for the CDR3: TGCGCCAGCAGCCCCCAGGGGCAGGGGGCAAACTATGGCTACACCTTC. This translates into CASSPQGQGANYGYTF.

The V call is TRBV6-2 or TRBV6-3, the J call TRBJ2-2, with a possible D match to TRBD2 (6 bases). V dropped 4 bases and J dropped 6 bases, with 18 bases sitting between them. The CDR3 sequence is 16 residues long. Per the germline V gene, CDR1 is MNHEY and CDR2 is SVGEGT. The CDR3 region is CASSSPRDSISGELFF. The CDR3 coding sequence is TGTGCCAGCAGTTCCCCCCGGGACTCCATTTCCGGGGAGCTGTTTTTT.

The CDR3 DNA reads TGTGCCAGGGGACAGGGCCGGGACACTGAAGCTTTCTTT. Translating it yields CARGQGRDTEAFF. This chain joins TRBV2 and TRBJ1-1, with 9 positions matching TRBD1. The trim removed 9 bases at V and 3 bases at J, leaving 5 bases unmatched. There are 13 residues in the CDR3. Germline V gene sequence: CDR1 SNHLY, CDR2 FYNNEI.